This T cell receptor beta chain originates from a study of CD8+ T cells in alopecia areata. Study-level background: Tofacitinib therapy took 6 to 18 months; 6 months off drug came after.

As to treatment: oral pan-JAK inhibitor, 5-10 mg twice daily. Those with alopecia areata gave lesional scalp punch biopsies and peripheral blood. Whole-study results and caveats: Lesional tissue from the scalp (especially in alopecia totalis/universalis) showed higher clonality than normal scalp.

This CDR3 has 12 residues. Germline lookup yields CDR1 SNHLY and CDR2 FYNNEI. Trimming cost V 6 bases and J 10 bases, with 14 bases left between them. Following RNA extraction, reverse transcription yielded cDNA that acted as the sequencing template. Data came from immunoSEQ multiplex PCR; TCRdb stores just in-frame clones and leaves some out. The sample lists fewer than 110,000 clones, 80% to 85% occurring once. On this clone: Its specificity is unknown.

The material sequenced was CD8+ T cells sorted from blood, taken at week 24, from a patient treated with tofacitinib. The sequence came from a human donor with alopecia areata. The rearrangement joins TRBV2 to TRBJ2-3; D is undetermined. CDR3: CASSDGLWAQYF. The DNA for the CDR3 is TGTGCCAGCAGCGATGGGCTTTGGGCGCAGTATTTT. Complete variable domain (other parts from reference TRBV2 and TRBJ2-3): EPEVTQTPSHQVTQMGQEVILRCVPISNHLYFYWYRQILGQKVEFLVSFYNNEISEKSEIFDDQFSVERPDGSNFTLKIRSTKLEDSAMYFCASSDGLWAQYFGPGTRLTVL.